A single sample is the source of the 26 T cell receptor beta chains below, sequenced in a study of T cell clonality in common variable immunodeficiency. Clones were read by immunoSEQ multiplex PCR, and TCRdb kept only the in-frame ones, dropping some. The repertoire has tens of thousands of clones, none seen only once; the ten largest take 3% to 3.5%. The specimen sequenced was peripheral blood mononuclear cells. Receptors originate from a person aged 18 to 75 in good health.

This clone was detected many times. The read stops 3 residues short of the end of the CDR3; the missing end is completed from the germline J gene. The rearrangement links TRBV5-1 to TRBJ2-1; 7 bases are shared with TRBD1. This CDR3 has 14 amino acids. Germline-derived CDR1 and CDR2 are SGHRS and YFSETQ. V gave up 0 bases and J gave up 5 bases; unmatched junction bases: 2. Partial CDR3 DNA: TGCGCCAGCAGCTTGGGACAGGGCCACAATGAG. Its translation: CASSLGQGHNE. The whole CDR3 is CASSLGQGHNEQFF.

In the case of this clone: The CDR3 is cut off 3 residues early in the read; its end comes from the germline J gene. J is TRBJ2-7 and V is TRBV5-6; D may be TRBD1 (5 bases). The germline gives CDR1 SGHDT, CDR2 YYEEEE. Trimming took off 4 bases at V and 3 bases at J, with 14 bases between the two ends. The CDR3 has 14 residues. The CDR3 sequence: CASSTTVTYYEQYF. The DNA read from the CDR3 is TGTGCCAGCAGCACGACAGTGACCTACTACGAG.

This clone was counted many times. The CDR3 goes on 3 residues after the read ends, and that part is filled in from the germline J gene. V gene TRBV11-2 combines with J gene TRBJ1-5, with TRBD1 matching over 7 bases. The ends lost 5 bases at V and 7 bases at J; junction bases unmatched: 5. The V gene's germline CDR1 is SGHAT and CDR2 FQNNGV. This CDR3 has 13 amino acids. The covered CDR3 bases are TGTGCCAGCAGCCCGAACAGGGGCCAGCCC. This encodes CASSPNRGQP. The CDR3 in full is CASSPNRGQPQHF.

Notes on this clone: The observed sequence ends 3 residues before the CDR3 terminus, with the missing tail filled in from the germline J gene. The chain has TRBV18 and TRBJ1-1; no clear D. Per germline, CDR1 KGHSH and CDR2 LQKENI. This CDR3 is built from 14 residues. V lost 3 bases to trimming and J lost 1 base, with 9 bases between them. CDR3 DNA (partial): TGTGCCAGCTCACCCATGAAGGGGAACACTGAA. It is translated as CASSPMKGNTE. The whole CDR3 sequence reads CASSPMKGNTEAFF.

This clone turned up a few times. Read data end 3 residues before the CDR3 end; the end is taken from the germline J gene. The chain employs TRBV6-2 or TRBV6-3 and TRBJ1-2; D is ambiguous. Germline CDR1 reads MNHEY; CDR2 reads SVGEGT. The CDR3 has 15 amino acids. CDR3 residues: CASSYGRSSYNDYTF. CDR3 DNA, as far as it was read: TGTGCCAGCAGTTACGGGCGCAGCTCCTACAATGAC.

This clone was seen more than once but under ten times. Read sequence stops 3 residues before the CDR3 end, and the germline J gene provides the missing end. The chain couples TRBV6-4 to TRBJ2-3; 9 nucleotides line up with TRBD2. Germline V lookup: CDR1 MRHNA, CDR2 SNTAGT. Unmatched junction bases numbered 4, after V lost 3 bases and J lost 3 bases. The CDR3 spans 15 residues. CDR3 in amino acids: CASSEAGGPTDTQYF. The DNA read from the CDR3 is TGTGCCAGCAGTGAGGCGGGAGGGCCGACAGATACG.

As to this clone: The CDR3 is cut off 3 residues early in the read; its end comes from the germline J gene. The rearrangement joins TRBV11-3 to TRBJ2-7; the match to TRBD1 covers 9 bases. The J segment lost 5 bases and the V segment lost 1 base, leaving 6 bases of the junction unmatched. Germline V gene lookup returns CDR1 SGHNT and CDR2 YENEEA. The CDR3 extends over 15 amino acids. The CDR3 reads CASSLAWDRDHEQYF. The CDR3 bases that were read are TGTGCCAGCAGCTTAGCCTGGGACAGGGATCACGAG.

Many counts were recorded for this clone. The CDR3 goes on 3 residues after the read ends, and that part is filled in from the germline J gene. V gene TRBV10-3 combines with J gene TRBJ2-2; D gene unclear. Germline lookup yields CDR1 ENHRY and CDR2 SYGVKD. V was shortened by 3 bases and J by 3 bases, with 11 bases between the two germline ends. The CDR3 totals 15 residues. CDR3 DNA (partial): TGTGCCATCAGTGAACGCGGCGCCTACACCGGGGAG. Translated: CAISERGAYTGE. The complete CDR3 protein is CAISERGAYTGELFF.

In this sample, this clone turned up many times. The read ends 3 residues before the CDR3 terminus; that terminus is restored from the germline J gene. The chain uses TRBV18 and TRBJ1-4, with D possibly matching TRBD1 (5 bases). V was pared by 0 bases and J by 7 bases, with 12 bases between. The length of the CDR3 is 15 residues. Per the germline V gene, CDR1 is KGHSH and CDR2 is LQKENI. CDR3 residues: CASSPPAGRGEKLFF. CDR3 DNA, as far as it was read: TGTGCCAGCTCACCACCGGCAGGAAGGGGTGAAAAA.

This clone was counted ten times or more. The read ends 3 residues before the CDR3 terminus; that terminus is restored from the germline J gene. The chain joins TRBV19 to TRBJ2-2; the D gene is possibly TRBD1 (5 bases). Germline V gene data show CDR1 as LNHDA and CDR2 as SQIVND (reference sequence). There are 14 residues in the CDR3. V lost 4 bases to trimming and J lost 2 bases, with 8 bases between them. CDR3 protein: CASSTTGNTGELFF. The DNA read from the CDR3 is TGTGCCAGTAGTACCACAGGAAACACCGGGGAG.

This clone has a count of ten or more. The read ends 3 residues shy of where the CDR3 ends; the end is completed using the germline J gene. The rearrangement links TRBV20-1 to TRBJ1-2; a possible D gene is TRBD1 (5 bases). Trimming removed 3 bases at V and 1 base at J, with 18 bases between. This CDR3 region has 16 residues. CDR1 is DFQATT and CDR2 is SNEGSKA in the germline V gene (reference sequence). Incomplete CDR3 DNA: TGCAGTGCTAGCGAATCCCGACAGAACTTTAACTATGGC. Its translation: CSASESRQNFNYG. The full CDR3 reads CSASESRQNFNYGYTF.

CDR3 sequence: CASLLAASYNEQFF. Partial CDR3 DNA: TGCGCCAGCCTCCTAGCGGCTTCCTACAATGAG. V is TRBV10-2 and J is TRBJ2-1, with 7 bases lining up with TRBD2. The CDR3 goes on 3 residues after the read ends, and that part is filled in from the germline J gene. CDR1 WSHSY and CDR2 SAAADI come from the germline V gene. V was pared by 8 bases and J by 1 base, with 5 bases of the junction left unmatched. The CDR3 has 14 residues.

This clone was seen repeatedly, ten times or more. Read coverage stops 3 residues before the CDR3 terminus; the germline J gene supplies the remainder. The chain couples TRBV20-1 to TRBJ2-7; TRBD2 is a possible D gene (5 bases). Trimming removed 3 bases from V and 0 bases from J, with 24 bases in between. This CDR3 spans 18 amino acids. Germline V CDR1 and CDR2: DFQATT, SNEGSKA (reference sequence). Partial CDR3 DNA: TGCAGTGCTAGTCAGTTCGGGGTTGCCGGGAAGATCTCCTACGAG. As protein: CSASQFGVAGKISYE. The CDR3 as a whole reads CSASQFGVAGKISYEQYF.

This clone occurred many times. The read gets to within 3 residues of the CDR3 end, and the germline J gene fills in the rest. V and J are TRBV20-1 and TRBJ1-3; maybe TRBD1 (5 bases). The CDR3 has 16 residues. Trimming shortened V by 6 bases and J by 0 bases, and 18 bases separated the two germline ends. CDR1 is DFQATT, CDR2 SNEGSKA, per germline (reference sequence). CDR3 amino acids: CSASERGSSSGNTIYF. The sequenced CDR3 bases are TGCAGTGCCTCAGAGAGGGGTAGCTCCTCTGGAAACACC.

This clone was observed at least ten times. An end of the junction differs from the germline gene, which may be a read error. The read ends 3 residues before the CDR3 terminus; that terminus is restored from the germline J gene. The V gene is TRBV4-2, the J gene TRBJ2-2, with 11 bases that match TRBD2. Germline-derived CDR1 and CDR2 are LGHNA and YNFKEQ. This CDR3 is 17 amino acids long. The CDR3 is CASSLETSGTYTGELFF. CDR3 DNA (partial): TGCGCCAGCAGCCTAGAGACTAGCGGGACGTACACCGGGGAG.

This clone was seen at least ten times. Read coverage stops 3 residues before the CDR3 terminus; the germline J gene supplies the remainder. This chain links TRBV20-1 with TRBJ2-1; TRBD1 aligns across 7 bases. This CDR3 spans 14 amino acids. The germline CDR1 and CDR2 sequences are DFQATT and SNEGSKA (reference sequence). J gave up 5 bases and V 1 base, and 5 bases lay outside the gene matches. Partial CDR3 DNA: TGCAGTGCTAGAGCCCTGGGACAGCACAATGAG. It is translated as CSARALGQHNE. The full CDR3 reads CSARALGQHNEQFF.

This clone was recorded at least ten times. The read stops 3 residues short of the end of the CDR3; the missing end is completed from the germline J gene. The chain links TRBV19 to TRBJ2-6; perhaps TRBD1 as D (6 bases). The CDR3 runs to 18 residues. Germline CDR1 reads LNHDA; CDR2 reads SQIVND (reference sequence). The V end was cut by 5 bases, the J end by 0 bases, with 17 bases between. The CDR3 region is CASSQATGSDSGANVLTF. The CDR3 bases that were read are TGTGCCAGTAGTCAAGCGACAGGTTCCGACTCTGGGGCCAACGTC.

Ten or more counts support this clone. The CDR3 is cut off 3 residues early in the read; its end comes from the germline J gene. The chain combines TRBV4-1 with TRBJ2-7, with 7 bases that match TRBD2. With 6 bases clipped from V and 0 bases from J, the junction kept 5 bases outside the gene matches. Germline lookup yields CDR1 MGHRA and CDR2 YSYEKL. The CDR3 spans 14 residues. The CDR3 sequence is CASRPTSSSYEQYF. Partial CDR3 DNA: TGCGCCAGCAGACCGACTAGCAGCTCCTACGAG.

This clone appeared many times. The read ends 3 residues early relative to the CDR3; the germline J gene fills the gap. The chain joins TRBV20-1 to TRBJ1-6, with 7 bases that match TRBD1. The CDR3 extends over 15 amino acids. After removal of 7 bases from V and 7 bases from J, the junction contained 13 bases not matched to a gene. From germline, CDR1 is DFQATT and CDR2 SNEGSKA (reference sequence). CDR3 DNA (partial): TGCAGTGTCCCCGGGACAGCGACTCAAAATTCACCC. It translates to CSVPGTATQNSP. The whole CDR3 sequence reads CSVPGTATQNSPLHF.

There are many counts of this clone. The read terminates 3 residues ahead of where the CDR3 ends, so the germline J gene completes it. The V and J genes are TRBV5-1 and TRBJ1-4; 7 nucleotides align to TRBD1. Germline V gives CDR1 SGHRS, CDR2 YFSETQ. The length of the CDR3 is 15 residues. The junction had 7 bases not matched to a gene; V was cut back by 5 bases and J by 3 bases. The CDR3 bases that were read are TGCGCCAGCAGAAGGCGAGGGGGCCCTAATGAAAAA. It codes for CASRRRGGPNEK. The whole CDR3 protein is CASRRRGGPNEKLFF.

A word on this clone: The read gets to within 3 residues of the CDR3 end, and the germline J gene fills in the rest. J is TRBJ2-4 and V is TRBV30; D possibly corresponds to TRBD2 (7 bases). Germline V CDR1 and CDR2: GTSNPN, SVGIG (reference sequence). The CDR3 extends over 15 amino acids. The CDR3 is CAWSVGQGRVYGQYF. The sequenced CDR3 bases are TGTGCCTGGAGTGTAGGCCAGGGGAGGGTTTATGGT.

This clone was detected only a few times. The read ends 3 residues shy of where the CDR3 ends; the end is completed using the germline J gene. The chain combines TRBV2 with TRBJ1-3; D is undetermined. CDR3 size: 15 residues. Germline V CDR1 and CDR2: SNHLY, FYNNEI. V was shortened by 7 bases and J by 2 bases, with 15 bases between the two germline ends. CDR3 loop: CASIKDTAPGNTIYF. The sequenced CDR3 bases are TGTGCCAGCATAAAAGACACGGCCCCTGGAAACACC. The full variable domain, its missing parts supplied by reference TRBV2 and TRBJ1-3, is EPEVTQTPSHQVTQMGQEVILRCVPISNHLYFYWYRQILGQKVEFLVSFYNNEISEKSEIFDDQFSVERPDGSNFTLKIRSTKLEDSAMYFCASIKDTAPGNTIYFGEGSWLTVV.

This clone occurred many times. The sequence runs out 3 residues before the end of the CDR3; the remainder is reconstructed from the germline J gene. The rearrangement uses TRBV5-1 and TRBJ2-3, with 7 bases fitting TRBD1. CDR1 SGHRS and CDR2 YFSETQ come from the germline V gene. The length of the CDR3 is 13 residues. The V gene end was trimmed by 4 bases and the J gene end by 7 bases; junction bases not matched to a gene: 6. The covered CDR3 bases are TGCGCCAGCAGCGGAACAGGGGCTAATACG. Its protein product is CASSGTGANT. The CDR3, in full, reads CASSGTGANTQYF.

A word on this clone: The read gets to within 3 residues of the CDR3 end, and the germline J gene fills in the rest. The gene calls are TRBV19 and TRBJ2-2; D is ambiguous. Per the germline V gene, CDR1 is LNHDA and CDR2 is SQIVND (reference sequence). CDR3 length: 15 residues. With 1 base removed from V and 2 bases from J, the gap between germline ends came to 8 bases. The CDR3 here is CASSIASFNTGELFF. CDR3 bases read: TGTGCCAGTAGTATAGCCAGTTTCAACACCGGGGAG.

This clone was seen many times. The read ends 3 residues before the CDR3 terminus; that terminus is restored from the germline J gene. The rearrangement uses TRBV20-1 and TRBJ2-2, with 14 bases identical to TRBD2. Germline V gene lookup returns CDR1 DFQATT and CDR2 SNEGSKA (reference sequence). The CDR3 is 19 amino acids. Trimming took 0 bases from V and 5 from J; bases not matched to a gene: 11. CDR3 protein: CSARDVFGTSGSGTGELFF. The CDR3 DNA, read in part, is TGCAGTGCTAGAGATGTATTCGGGACTAGCGGGAGTGGTACCGGGGAG.

This clone was detected ten times or more. The CDR3 end lies 3 residues beyond the end of the read and is filled in from the germline J gene. V usage is TRBV20-1 and J usage is TRBJ1-6; 8 positions match TRBD1. Germline CDR1 is DFQATT and CDR2 is SNEGSKA (reference sequence). This CDR3 has 14 residues. Losses at the gene ends were 4 bases for V and 10 bases for J; bases not matched to a gene: 9. The CDR3 reads CSATGQGGSSPLHF. Partial CDR3 DNA: TGCAGTGCTACCGGACAGGGTGGGAGCTCACCC.